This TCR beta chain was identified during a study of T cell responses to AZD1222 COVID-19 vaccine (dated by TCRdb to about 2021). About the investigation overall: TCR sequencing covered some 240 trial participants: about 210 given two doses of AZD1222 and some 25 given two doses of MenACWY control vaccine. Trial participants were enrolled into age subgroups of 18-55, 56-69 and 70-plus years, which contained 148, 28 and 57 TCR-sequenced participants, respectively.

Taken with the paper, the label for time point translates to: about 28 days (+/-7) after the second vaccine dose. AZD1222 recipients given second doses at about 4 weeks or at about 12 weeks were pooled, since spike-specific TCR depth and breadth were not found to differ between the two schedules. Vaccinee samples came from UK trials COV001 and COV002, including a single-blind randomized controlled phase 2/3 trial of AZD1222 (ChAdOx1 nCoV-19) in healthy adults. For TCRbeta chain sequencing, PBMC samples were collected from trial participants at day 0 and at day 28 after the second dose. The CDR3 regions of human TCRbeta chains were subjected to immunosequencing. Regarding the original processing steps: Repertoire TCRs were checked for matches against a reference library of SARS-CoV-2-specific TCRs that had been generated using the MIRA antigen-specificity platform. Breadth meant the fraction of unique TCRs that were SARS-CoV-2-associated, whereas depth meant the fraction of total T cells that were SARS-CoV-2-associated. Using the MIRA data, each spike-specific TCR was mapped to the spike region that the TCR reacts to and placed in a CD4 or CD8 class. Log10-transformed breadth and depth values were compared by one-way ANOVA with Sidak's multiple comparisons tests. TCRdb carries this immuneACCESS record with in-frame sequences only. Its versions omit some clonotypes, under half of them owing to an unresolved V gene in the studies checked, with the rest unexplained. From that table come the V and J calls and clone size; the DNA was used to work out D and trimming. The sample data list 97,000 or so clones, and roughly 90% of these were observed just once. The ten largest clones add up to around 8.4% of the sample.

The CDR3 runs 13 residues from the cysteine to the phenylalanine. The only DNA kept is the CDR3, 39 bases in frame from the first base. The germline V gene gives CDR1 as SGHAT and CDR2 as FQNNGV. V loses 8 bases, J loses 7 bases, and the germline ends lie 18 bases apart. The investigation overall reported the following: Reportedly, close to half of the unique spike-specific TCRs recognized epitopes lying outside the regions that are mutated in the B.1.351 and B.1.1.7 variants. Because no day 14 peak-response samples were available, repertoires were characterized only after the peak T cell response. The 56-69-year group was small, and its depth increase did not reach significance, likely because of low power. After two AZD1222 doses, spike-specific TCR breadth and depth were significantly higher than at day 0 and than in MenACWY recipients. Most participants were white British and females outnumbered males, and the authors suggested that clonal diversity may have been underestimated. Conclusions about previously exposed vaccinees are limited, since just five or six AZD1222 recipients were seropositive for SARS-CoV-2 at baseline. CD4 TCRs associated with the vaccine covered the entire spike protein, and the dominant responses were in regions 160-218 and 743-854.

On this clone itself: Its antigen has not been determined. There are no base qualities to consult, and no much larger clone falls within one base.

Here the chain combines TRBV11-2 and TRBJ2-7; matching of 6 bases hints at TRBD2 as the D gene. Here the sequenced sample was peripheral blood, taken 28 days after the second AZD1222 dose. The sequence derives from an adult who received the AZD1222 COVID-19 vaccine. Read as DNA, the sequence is TGTGCCAGCTCTCTTGGGGGAGGAGGGGAGCAGTACTTC. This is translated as CASSLGGGGEQYF.